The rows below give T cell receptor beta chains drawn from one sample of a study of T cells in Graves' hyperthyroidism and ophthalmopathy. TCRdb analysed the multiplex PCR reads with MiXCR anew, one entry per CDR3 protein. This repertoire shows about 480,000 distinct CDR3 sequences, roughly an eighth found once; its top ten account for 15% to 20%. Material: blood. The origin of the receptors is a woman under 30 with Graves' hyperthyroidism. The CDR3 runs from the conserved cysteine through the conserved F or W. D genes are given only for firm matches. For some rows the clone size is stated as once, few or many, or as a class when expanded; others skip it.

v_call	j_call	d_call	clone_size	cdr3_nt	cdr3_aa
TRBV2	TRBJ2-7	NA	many	TGTGCCAGCATTGGGGGCAGCTCCTACGAGCAGTACTTC	CASIGGSSYEQYF
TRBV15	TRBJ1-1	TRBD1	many	TGTGCCACCAGCACCCGACAGGGGATGAACACTGAAGCTTTCTTT	CATSTRQGMNTEAFF
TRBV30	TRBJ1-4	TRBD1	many	TGTGCCTGGACTAGTGGAACAGGGGATGAAAAACTGTTTTTT	CAWTSGTGDEKLFF
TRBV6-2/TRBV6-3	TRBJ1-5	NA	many	TGTGCCAGCAGTCTGACGGGACTGAGCAATCAGCCCCAGCATTTT	CASSLTGLSNQPQHF
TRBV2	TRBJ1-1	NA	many	TGTGCCAGCAGATCAGGGGTCGTTGACACTGAAGCTTTCTTT	CASRSGVVDTEAFF
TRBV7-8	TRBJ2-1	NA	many	TGTGCCAGCAGCGGGGCGGGGTTCTACAATGAGCAGTTCTTC	CASSGAGFYNEQFF
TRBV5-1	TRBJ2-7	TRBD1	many	TGCGCCAGCAGCTTGGAAAGGGGGCAGCGCGACGAGCAGTACTTC	CASSLERGQRDEQYF
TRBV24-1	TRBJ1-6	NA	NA	TGTGCCACCACCCTGGGGGGCAGGGGTAATTCACCCCTCCACTTT	CATTLGGRGNSPLHF
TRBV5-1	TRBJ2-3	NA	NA	TGCGCCAGCAGCCGGACTACAACTAGCACAGATACGCAGTATTTT	CASSRTTTSTDTQYF
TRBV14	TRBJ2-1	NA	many	TGTGCCAGCAGCCAAGATATCGGGAAGGGGAGCTACAATGAGCAGTTCTTC	CASSQDIGKGSYNEQFF
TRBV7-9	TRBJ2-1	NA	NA	TGTGCCAGCAGCTTAGCGGGGTTTTATGGGTTCTTC	CASSLAGFYGFF
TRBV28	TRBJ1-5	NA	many	TGTGCCAGCAGTTTAAGCCTCGATTGGTTGGATCAGCCCCAGCATTTT	CASSLSLDWLDQPQHF
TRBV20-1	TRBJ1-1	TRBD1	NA	TGCAGTGGCGGGACAGGGGGCAAGGCTGAAGCTTTCTTT	CSGGTGGKAEAFF
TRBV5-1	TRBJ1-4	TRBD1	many	TGCGCCAGCGCAGGACAGGGAGTTACTAATGAAAAACTGTTTTTT	CASAGQGVTNEKLFF
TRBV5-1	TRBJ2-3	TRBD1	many	TGCGCCAGCAGCTTGGGCGCACAGGGGGCGCTTGTAGATACGCAGTATTTT	CASSLGAQGALVDTQYF
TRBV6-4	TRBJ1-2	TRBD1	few	TGTGCCAGCAGTGACGGGGGACAGGGCGATGGCTACACCTTC	CASSDGGQGDGYTF
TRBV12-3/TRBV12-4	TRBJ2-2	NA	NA	TGTGCCAGTGTAGTGGGAGGAGGTACCGGGGAGCTGTTTTTT	CASVVGGGTGELFF
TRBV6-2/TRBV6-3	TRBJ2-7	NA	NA	TGTGCCAGCAGTCCATTCAGCGGGTCACCCTACGAGCAGTACTTC	CASSPFSGSPYEQYF
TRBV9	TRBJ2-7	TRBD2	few	TGTGCCAGCAGCCCGCTAGCGGCGGCGGGCGAGCAGTACTTC	CASSPLAAAGEQYF
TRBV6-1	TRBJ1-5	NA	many	TGTGCCAGCAACCGGGGGGGAATAAATAGCAATCAGCCCCAGCATTTT	CASNRGGINSNQPQHF
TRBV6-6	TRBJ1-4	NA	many	TGTGCCAGCAGTTACACTCAGGGGAATGGTGAAAAACTGTTTTTT	CASSYTQGNGEKLFF
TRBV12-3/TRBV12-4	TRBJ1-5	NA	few	TGTGCCAGCAGTTTCAGGCAGGGGCTTCAGCCCCAGCATTTT	CASSFRQGLQPQHF
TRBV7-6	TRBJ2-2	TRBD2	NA	TGTGCCAGCAGACCCCCGGGACTAGCGGGAAACACCGGGGAGCTGTTTTTT	CASRPPGLAGNTGELFF
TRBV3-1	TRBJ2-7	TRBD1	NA	TGTGCCAGCAGCGGGACAGGTGCCCACGAGCAGTACTTC	CASSGTGAHEQYF
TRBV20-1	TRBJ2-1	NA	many	TGCAGTGCTCTAGCTACACATGAGCAGTTCTTC	CSALATHEQFF
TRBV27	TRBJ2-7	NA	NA	TGTGCCAGCAGTTTAGCGGGACATACCTCCTACGAGCAGTACTTC	CASSLAGHTSYEQYF
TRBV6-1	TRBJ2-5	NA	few	TGTGCCAGCAGTTTCAGGGATTGGGGTGAGACCCAGTACTTC	CASSFRDWGETQYF
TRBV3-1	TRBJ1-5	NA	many	TGTGCCAGCAGCCAAGACCCCCCCAGAGGGGCCGCGGTCCAGCCCCAGCATTTT	CASSQDPPRGAAVQPQHF
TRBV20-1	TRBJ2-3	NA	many	TGCAGTGTTCCGACTATCGGCGCAGATACGCAGTATTTT	CSVPTIGADTQYF
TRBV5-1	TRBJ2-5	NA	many	TGCGCCAGCAGCTGGTCCGGGACGGTGTACCAAGAGACCCAGTACTTC	CASSWSGTVYQETQYF
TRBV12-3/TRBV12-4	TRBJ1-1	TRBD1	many	TGTGCCAGCAGTTGGCCGGGACAGGGGGCAATTGAAGCTTTCTTT	CASSWPGQGAIEAFF
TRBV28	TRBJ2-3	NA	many	TGTGCCAGCAGGTTAGGGGGGCGCCCAGATACGCAGTATTTT	CASRLGGRPDTQYF
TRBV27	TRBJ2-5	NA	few	TGTGCCAGCAGTTACGGGAGAGGGGGCGGGGAGACCCAGTACTTC	CASSYGRGGGETQYF
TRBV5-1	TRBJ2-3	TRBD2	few	TGCGCCAGCAGCCCCGCAGGTGTGCGGGAGTGGGTAGATACGCAGTATTTT	CASSPAGVREWVDTQYF
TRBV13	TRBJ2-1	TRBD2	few	TGTGTCGGGGGCAGCGGGAGACAGTTCTTC	CVGGSGRQFF
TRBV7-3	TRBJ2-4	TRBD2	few	TGTGCCAGCAGGTCCTTTAGCGGGAGAAGAGCCAAAAACATTCAGTACTTC	CASRSFSGRRAKNIQYF
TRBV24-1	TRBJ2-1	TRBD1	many	TGTGCCACCAGTGACCCCGGACAGGGAGCCGGGCAGTTCTTC	CATSDPGQGAGQFF
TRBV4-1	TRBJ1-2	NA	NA	TGCGCCAGCAGCCAAGAAGGATGGTCCGGAAACTATGGCTACACCTTC	CASSQEGWSGNYGYTF
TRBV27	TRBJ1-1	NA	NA	TGTGCCAGCGGACGAAACAGGGCGACTGAAGCTTTCTTT	CASGRNRATEAFF
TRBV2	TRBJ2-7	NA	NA	TGTGCCAGCAGTGAAGCGCGGACACCCTACGAGCAGTACTTC	CASSEARTPYEQYF
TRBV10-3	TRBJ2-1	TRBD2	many	TGTGCCATCAGTGAGTCAGGGACTAGCGGGAGTAATGAGCAGTTCTTC	CAISESGTSGSNEQFF
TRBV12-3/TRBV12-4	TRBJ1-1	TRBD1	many	TGTGCCAGCAGTTTCGACAGGGGATACGTGAACACTGAAGCTTTCTTT	CASSFDRGYVNTEAFF
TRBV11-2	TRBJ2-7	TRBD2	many	TGTGCCAGCAGCCGCAGCCCGGGGGGCGAGCAGTACTTC	CASSRSPGGEQYF
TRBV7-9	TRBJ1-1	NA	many	TGTGCCAGCAGCCCTTCCGAGGGGAACACTGAAGCTTTCTTT	CASSPSEGNTEAFF
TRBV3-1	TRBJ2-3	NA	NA	TGTGCCAGCAGCCTTTCGACAGGGAGGGACGCAGATACGCAGTATTTT	CASSLSTGRDADTQYF
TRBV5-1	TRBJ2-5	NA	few	TGCGCCAGCAGCTTGGGACTGCCGTACCAAGAGACCCAGTACTTC	CASSLGLPYQETQYF
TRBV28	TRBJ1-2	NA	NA	TGTGCCAGCAGTTTAAGGGGTTCGTACTATGGCTACACCTTC	CASSLRGSYYGYTF
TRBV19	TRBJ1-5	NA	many	TGTGCCAGTAGTATACGGGGAAGAGGCGACAATCAGCCCCAGCATTTT	CASSIRGRGDNQPQHF
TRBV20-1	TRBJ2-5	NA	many	TGCAGTGCTAGAGAACCGGACAGCCGGCGGAGAGAGACCCAGTACTTC	CSAREPDSRRRETQYF
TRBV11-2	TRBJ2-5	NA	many	TGTGCCAGCAGCTTAGTCAATGGACTGGAGACCCAGTACTTC	CASSLVNGLETQYF
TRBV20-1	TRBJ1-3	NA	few	TGCAGTGCTAGAGATACGTCGGCAGCTAAGGGTGGAAACACCATATATTTT	CSARDTSAAKGGNTIYF
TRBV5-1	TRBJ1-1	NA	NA	TGCGCCAGCAGCTTGGGATCAGGGGCGGCGGCGGGCGGTGAAGCTTTCTTT	CASSLGSGAAAGGEAFF